This TCR beta chain is from a study of cytomegalovirus exposure and HLA in healthy donors. PCR was performed using 60 Vbeta and 13 Jbeta primers. Assay used: immunoSEQ multiplex PCR; TCRdb lists only in-frame clones, some missing. The sample consists of approximately 210,000 clones, approximately 79% of them appearing once. Germline V gene sequence: CDR1 MNHEY, CDR2 SVGAGI. The CDR3 spans 12 residues. Trimming stripped 0 bases from V and 11 bases from J, with 10 bases between. V and J are TRBV6-5 and TRBJ1-1; D remains unclear. This clonotype was sampled from a male donor in good health and CMV-seronegative. Sequenced sample: PBMCs. The CDR3 DNA is TGTGCCAGCAGTTACTCCCCGGGGTTCGCTTTCTTT. Amino acids: CASSYSPGFAFF.